This TCR beta chain was documented in a study of blood T cells in healthy people across ages. PCR was performed a second time for roughly 7 to 12 cycles using a sample-barcoded 5' primer and a J-beta primer mix. Each CDR3 protein is one row after TCRdb ran MiXCR on the 5' RACE reads. Of roughly 930,000 distinct CDR3 sequences listed, 45% to 50% are singletons. This clonotype was detected only a few times. CDR3 length equals 13 residues. Between the trimmed V and J ends, which lost 6 bases and 2 bases, there was a span of 11 bases. The sequence was collected from a man aged 25 to 45 in good health. The chain carries TRBV12-3 or TRBV12-4 and TRBJ2-7, with D possibly matching TRBD2 (7 bases). The sequencing sample was made of blood. CDR3 in amino acids: CASRGGDAYEQYF. CDR3 bases: TGTGCCAGCAGAGGGGGGGACGCCTACGAGCAGTACTTC.